The T cell receptor (beta chain) described here comes from a study of CD8+CD57+ T cells in acquired aplastic anemia. Study information: Sorted CD4+ plus CD8+ cells gave DNA averaging roughly 2.9 ug.

V trimming: 3 bases; J trimming: 8 bases; junction bases outside the gene matches: 6. Germline lookup yields CDR1 SGDLS and CDR2 YYNGEE. The CDR3 loop spans 15 amino acids. General observations from the study: CD8+ Simpson's diversity in patients was not significantly different from that in controls.

As to this clonotype: Its cognate antigen is unknown.

Sequencing was done on patients that had shown CD8+CD57+ cell expansion by flow cytometry. TCR beta VDJ and CDR3 were profiled, and genomic DNA was the template. One entry per CDR3 protein results from TCRdb running MiXCR on the reads. This sample has 450,000 to 600,000 distinct CDR3 sequences, with more than 25% found just once. The chain employs TRBV9 and TRBJ2-1; 12 bases fit TRBD2. The source of this sequence is a human donor with aplastic anemia. Sequencing input: sorted CD4+, CD8+, or CD8+CD57+ T cells (not recorded which) from PBMCs. The CDR3, as DNA: TGTGCCAGCAGCGAGACTAGCGGGGGAATGGATGAGCAGTTCTTC. Translated: CASSETSGGMDEQFF.